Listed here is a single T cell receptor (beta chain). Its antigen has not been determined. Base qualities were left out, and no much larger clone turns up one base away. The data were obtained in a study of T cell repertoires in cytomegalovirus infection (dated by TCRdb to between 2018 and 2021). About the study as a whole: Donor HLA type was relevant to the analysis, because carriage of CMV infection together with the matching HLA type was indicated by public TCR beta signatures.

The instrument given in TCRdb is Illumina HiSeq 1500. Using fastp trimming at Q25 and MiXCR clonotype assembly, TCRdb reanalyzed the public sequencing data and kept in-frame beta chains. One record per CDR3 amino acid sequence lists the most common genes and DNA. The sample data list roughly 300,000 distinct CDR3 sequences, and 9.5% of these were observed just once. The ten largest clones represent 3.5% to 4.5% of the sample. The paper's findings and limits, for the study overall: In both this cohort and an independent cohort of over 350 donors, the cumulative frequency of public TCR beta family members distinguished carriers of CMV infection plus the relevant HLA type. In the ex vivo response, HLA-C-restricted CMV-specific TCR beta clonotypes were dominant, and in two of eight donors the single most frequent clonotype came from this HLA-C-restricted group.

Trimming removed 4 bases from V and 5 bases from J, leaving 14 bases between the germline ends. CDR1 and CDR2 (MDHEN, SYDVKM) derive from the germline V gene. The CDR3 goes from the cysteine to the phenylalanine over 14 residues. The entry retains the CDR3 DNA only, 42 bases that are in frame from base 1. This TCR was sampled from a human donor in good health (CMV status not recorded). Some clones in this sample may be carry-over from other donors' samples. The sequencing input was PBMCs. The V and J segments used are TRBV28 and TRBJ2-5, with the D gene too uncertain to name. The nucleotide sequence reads TGTGCCAGCAGTTCTCCACACACGTGGGAGACCCAGTACTTC. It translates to CASSSPHTWETQYF.